This section outlines one TCR beta chain sequence together with its context. Its antigen is currently unknown. The V gene's germline CDR1 is SNHLY and CDR2 FYNNEI. CDR3 size: 15 residues. V lost 4 bases to trimming and J lost 1 base, with 11 bases between them. This sample was included in a study of PD-1 blockade in classical Hodgkin lymphoma. Study-wide results and caveats: Underlying causes for the observed repertoire differences were not defined, possibly disease activity or prior therapy.

The data were produced by immunoSEQ multiplex PCR, yet TCRdb's version contains in-frame clones alone and is incomplete. Of 25,000 to 30,000 clones listed, roughly 80% were seen once; the top ten hold 21%. Every patient had relapsed following autologous stem cell transplantation, and cohorts differed in brentuximab vedotin exposure. The starting material was peripheral blood mononuclear cells (PBMCs), obtained before the second cycle of nivolumab. The chain recombines TRBV2 with TRBJ2-1; D not resolved. The TCR comes from a human donor with classical Hodgkin lymphoma. CDR3 sequence: CASSVGLQSYNEQFF. CDR3 DNA sequence: TGTGCCAGCAGTGTGGGCTTACAGTCCTACAATGAGCAGTTCTTC.